In this sample, the clone carrying this T cell receptor (beta chain) turned up many times. Its antigen is unidentified. 5'RACE with constant-segment primers built TCRalpha and TCRbeta cDNA libraries with UMIs. From the 5' RACE reads, TCRdb called clonotypes with MiXCR, one entry per CDR3 protein. The sample has 300,000 to 400,000 distinct CDR3 sequences, approximately 15% seen once. CDR1 is KGHDR and CDR2 is SFDVKD in the germline V gene. The CDR3 sequence is 18 residues long. V lost 7 bases and J 0 bases, leaving 21 bases between the germline ends. This sample stems from a study of T-cell memory formation after mild COVID-19. About the research overall: TCR clusters mostly belonged to single donors.

Study findings and constraints: Mainly CM and EM harbored the contracting CD4+ clones; mainly EMRA harbored the CD8+ ones.

The source is a man younger than 35 who had mild COVID-19 (a few samples of this study predate the infection). Cell type and time point are not known. The sample taken for sequencing was PBMCs or a T cell subset sorted from them (not recorded which). V usage is TRBV24-1 and J usage is TRBJ2-4, with D tentatively TRBD2 (7 bases). The DNA for the CDR3 is TGTGCCACCAGCGTTCTTGAAGAGGGGGGGCTAGCCAAAAACATTCAGTACTTC. It encodes CATSVLEEGGLAKNIQYF.